The 8 T cell receptor beta chains below come from one sample, sequenced in a study of spatial heterogeneity in lung cancer. Time point here: sample taken at primary tumor resection. Whole RNA, which was extracted from tumor, nontumor lung tissue or frozen PBMC, was sequenced without any cell sorting. A single record per CDR3 protein comes from TCRdb applying MiXCR to the 5' RACE reads. The table has under 11,000 distinct CDR3 sequences, roughly 3.6% seen once. The specimen was PBMCs, collected at surgery. The receptors were sampled from a female donor with early-stage non-small cell lung cancer.

This clonotype appeared many times. Being off target in a library aimed at alpha chains, this beta chain has a size of little meaning. The chain uses TRBV4-3 and TRBJ2-3; D gene unclear. Trimming removed 2 bases at V and 2 bases at J, with 8 bases between. CDR1 and CDR2 from the germline V gene are LGHNA and YSLEER. The CDR3 totals 14 residues. The CDR3 coding sequence is TGCGCCAGCAGCCAAAGACTGGACACAGATACGCAGTATTTT. Amino acid sequence: CASSQRLDTDTQYF.

This clonotype was detected many times. This beta chain slipped into a library made for alpha chains as a stray read, so its size is not meaningful. This sequence joins TRBV12-5 and TRBJ2-3; no clear D. The germline V gene has CDR1 LGHNT and CDR2 FRNRAP. The CDR3 totals 12 residues. The V and J ends lost 6 bases and 4 bases respectively, with 8 bases between them. The CDR3 region is CASGIGADTQYF. The CDR3 DNA sequence: TGTGCTAGTGGCATTGGCGCAGATACGCAGTATTTT.

In this sample, this clonotype turned up many times. This beta chain turned up in a library designed for alpha chains; as an off-target read, its abundance says little. The V call is TRBV28, the J call TRBJ2-3, with D possibly TRBD2 on 5 matching bases. V shed 6 bases and J shed 2 bases, with 15 bases lying between them. Germline CDR1 and CDR2: MDHEN and SYDVKM. CDR3 size: 15 residues. For the CDR3, the DNA is TGTGCCAGCAGCCCCCTCAGTAGCGACACAGATACGCAGTATTTT. Residues: CASSPLSSDTDTQYF.

Notes on this clonotype: Since the library was made to target alpha chains, this beta chain is a stray read and its abundance is not meaningful. The chain employs TRBV12-3 or TRBV12-4 and TRBJ1-1; no clear D gene. The CDR3 covers 13 residues. V shed 6 bases and J shed 4 bases, with 12 bases lying between them. The CDR3 loop is CASSIGPGTEAFF. CDR3 coding DNA: TGTGCCAGCAGCATAGGACCGGGCACTGAAGCTTTCTTT.

This clonotype was seen many times. This beta chain is an unintended read in a library built for alpha chains; its size means little. The chain carries TRBV10-3 and TRBJ1-3; no clear D. This CDR3 region has 15 residues. Trimming removed 0 bases from V and 4 bases from J, with 10 bases in between. In germline, CDR1 is ENHRY, CDR2 SYGVKD. The CDR3: CAISESRYSGNTIYF. The CDR3 bases are TGTGCCATCAGTGAGTCACGCTATTCAGGAAACACCATATATTTT.

This clonotype was seen more than once but under ten times. This beta chain turned up in a library designed for alpha chains; as an off-target read, its abundance says little. The chain combines TRBV7-2 with TRBJ2-6; tentative D call: TRBD2 (6 bases). CDR3 length equals 16 residues. The germline V gene encodes CDR1 SGHTA and CDR2 FQGNSA. With 5 bases removed from V and 2 bases from J, the gap between germline ends came to 13 bases. The CDR3 DNA sequence: TGTGCCAGCAGCCATAGCGGACCGCCTGGGGCCAACGTCCTGACTTTC. The encoded protein is CASSHSGPPGANVLTF.

This clonotype was found many times. Being off target in a library aimed at alpha chains, this beta chain has a size of little meaning. The chain carries TRBV7-2 and TRBJ2-7; weak D call: TRBD2 (7 bases). CDR1 is SGHTA and CDR2 is FQGNSA in the germline V gene. Trimming took off 2 bases at V and 1 base at J, with 15 bases between the two ends. This CDR3 comprises 16 residues. The CDR3, as DNA: TGTGCCAGCAGCTTATGGGCGGGGGCCTTGTCCTACGAGCAGTACTTC. It is translated as CASSLWAGALSYEQYF.

A few counts support this clonotype. In a library made to pick up alpha chains, this beta chain is a stray read with a size that means little. V usage is TRBV2 and J usage is TRBJ2-5; 8 positions agree with TRBD2. CDR3 length equals 13 residues. Looked up from germline, CDR1 is SNHLY and CDR2 is FYNNEI. Trimming took 6 bases from V and 7 from J; bases not matched to a gene: 7. The CDR3 DNA reads as TGTGCCAGCAGATGGACTAGCCCAGGGACCCAGTACTTC. Amino acid sequence: CASRWTSPGTQYF. Full variable domain (rest looked up from reference TRBV2 and TRBJ2-5): EPEVTQTPSHQVTQMGQEVILRCVPISNHLYFYWYRQILGQKVEFLVSFYNNEISEKSEIFDDQFSVERPDGSNFTLKIRSTKLEDSAMYFCASRWTSPGTQYFGPGTRLLVL.